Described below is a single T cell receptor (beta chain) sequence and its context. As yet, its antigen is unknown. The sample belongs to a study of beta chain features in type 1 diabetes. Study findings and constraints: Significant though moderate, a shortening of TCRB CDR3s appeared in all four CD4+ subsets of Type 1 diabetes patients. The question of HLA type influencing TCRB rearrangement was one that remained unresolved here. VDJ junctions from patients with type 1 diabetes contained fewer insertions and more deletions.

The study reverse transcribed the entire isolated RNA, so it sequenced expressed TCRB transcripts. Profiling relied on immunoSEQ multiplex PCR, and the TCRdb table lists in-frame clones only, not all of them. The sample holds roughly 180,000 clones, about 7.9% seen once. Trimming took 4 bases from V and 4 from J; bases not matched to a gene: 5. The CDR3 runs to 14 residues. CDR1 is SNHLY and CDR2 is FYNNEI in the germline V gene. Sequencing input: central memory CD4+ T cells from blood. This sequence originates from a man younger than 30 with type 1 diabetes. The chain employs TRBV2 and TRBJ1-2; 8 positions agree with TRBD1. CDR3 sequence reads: CASSVRTGPYGYTF. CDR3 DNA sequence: TGTGCCAGCAGTGTCCGGACAGGGCCCTATGGCTACACCTTC.